Listed here are 2 T cell receptor beta chains from one sample, sequenced in a study of T cell responses to AZD1222 COVID-19 vaccine. Data came from immunoSEQ multiplex PCR; TCRdb stores just in-frame clones and leaves some out. The sample has over 130,000 clones, and its top ten clones hold 2% to 2.5%. Sequencing was performed on peripheral blood. The receptors come from an adult in good health.

This rearrangement joins TRBV6-2 or TRBV6-3 to TRBJ2-1; D not certain. Germline V gene lookup returns CDR1 MNHEY and CDR2 SVGEGT. V dropped 2 bases and J dropped 12 bases, with 11 bases sitting between them. This CDR3 is 12 amino acids long. CDR3 loop: CASSYRLMRQFF. CDR3 bases: TGTGCCAGCAGTTACCGTTTAATGAGGCAGTTCTTC.

This chain joins TRBV6-6 and TRBJ1-5, with 8 positions matching TRBD1. Unmatched junction bases numbered 9, after V lost 7 bases and J lost 7 bases. The CDR3 sequence is 14 residues long. Germline loops: CDR1 MNHNY, CDR2 SVGAGI (reference sequence). CDR3 bases: TGTGCCAGCAATCTGGACAGGGTCTGGCAGCCCCAGCATTTT. Its protein product is CASNLDRVWQPQHF.